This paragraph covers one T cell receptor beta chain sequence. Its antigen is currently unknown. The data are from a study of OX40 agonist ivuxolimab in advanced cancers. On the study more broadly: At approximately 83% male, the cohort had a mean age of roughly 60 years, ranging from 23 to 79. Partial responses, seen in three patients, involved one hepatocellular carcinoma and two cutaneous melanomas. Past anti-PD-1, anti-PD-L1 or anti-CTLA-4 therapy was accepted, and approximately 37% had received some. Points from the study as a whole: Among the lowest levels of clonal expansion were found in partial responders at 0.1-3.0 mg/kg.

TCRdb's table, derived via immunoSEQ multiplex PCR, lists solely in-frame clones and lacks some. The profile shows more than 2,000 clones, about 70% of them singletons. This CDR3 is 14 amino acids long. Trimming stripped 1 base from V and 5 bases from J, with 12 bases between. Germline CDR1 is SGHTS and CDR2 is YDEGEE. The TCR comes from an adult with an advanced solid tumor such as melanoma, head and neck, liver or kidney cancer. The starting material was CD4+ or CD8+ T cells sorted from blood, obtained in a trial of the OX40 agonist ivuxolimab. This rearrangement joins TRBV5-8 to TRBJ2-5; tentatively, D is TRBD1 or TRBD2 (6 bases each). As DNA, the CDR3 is TGTGCCAGCAGCTTGAGGGGGGCCCGGGAGACCCAGTACTTC. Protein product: CASSLRGARETQYF.